This T cell receptor (beta chain) was sequenced during a study of T cell responses to AZD1222 COVID-19 vaccine. Trimming left V 1 base short and J 0 bases short, with 10 bases between. CDR3 length equals 16 residues. Germline assignment: CDR1 MGHDK and CDR2 SYGVNS. Concerning this clone: Its matching antigen is unknown.

Points from the study as a whole: Regions 160-218 and 743-854 held dominance among vaccine-associated CD4 TCRs, which spanned spike. Vaccination with two AZD1222 doses was followed by a rise in Spike-specific TCR breadth and depth.

The assay was immunoSEQ multiplex PCR, and TCRdb's table has in-frame clones only and misses some. The table lists 70,000 to 95,000 clones, about 89% of them singletons. Sequencing used peripheral blood, obtained 28 days after the second AZD1222 dose. The V and J genes are TRBV25-1 and TRBJ2-1; D perhaps matches TRBD2 (6 bases). This receptor was obtained from an adult who received the AZD1222 COVID-19 vaccine. The CDR3 loop is CASSESRGSSYNEQFF. CDR3 DNA sequence: TGTGCCAGCAGTGAATCTCGGGGGAGCTCCTACAATGAGCAGTTCTTC. The full variable domain, with the rest looked up from reference TRBV25-1 and TRBJ2-1, is EADIYQTPRYLVIGTGKKITLECSQTMGHDKMYWYQQDPGMELHLIHYSYGVNSTEKGDLSSESTVSRIRTEHFPLTLESARPSHTSQYLCASSESRGSSYNEQFFGPGTRLTVL.